The 23 T cell receptor beta chains below all came from one sample that was sequenced in a study of cytomegalovirus exposure and HLA in healthy donors (dated by TCRdb to 2016 to 2017). The library was generated by the immunoSEQ multiplex PCR assay. TCRdb took over this immuneACCESS table, retaining in-frame rearrangements with V and J assigned. Such tables are incomplete; in checked studies, under half of the missing clones stem from an unresolved V gene, and the remainder is unexplained. Present in this sample are some 250,000 clones, around 87% of which were seen just once. 0.95% to 1.5% of the sample is taken by the ten largest. Sequences were obtained from PBMCs. The receptors originated from a woman aged 30 to 39 in good health and CMV-seropositive.

The V gene is TRBV4-2, the J gene TRBJ1-2; 7 nucleotides align to TRBD1. The CDR3 sequence is 17 residues long. Germline values: CDR1 LGHNA, CDR2 YNFKEQ. Trimming at V came to 4 bases and at J to 4 bases, leaving 15 bases not matched to a gene. This CDR3 reads CASSPFTMTGQIYGYTF. CDR3 in DNA: TGTGCCAGCAGCCCCTTTACGATGACAGGGCAAATCTATGGCTACACCTTC.

The genes are TRBV5-1 and TRBJ2-3; D possibly corresponds to TRBD1 (6 bases). The CDR3 runs 13 residues. V was trimmed by 0 bases and J by 6 bases, leaving 8 bases between them. Germline V gives CDR1 SGHRS, CDR2 YFSETQ. CDR3 sequence: CASSLEGEDTQYF. The CDR3 nucleotides read TGCGCCAGCAGCTTGGAGGGGGAGGATACGCAGTATTTT.

The rearrangement links TRBV29-1 to TRBJ2-5, with 8 bases identical to TRBD2. Per the germline V gene, CDR1 is SQVTM and CDR2 is ANQGSEA. The trim removed 7 bases at V and 2 bases at J, leaving 3 bases unmatched. The CDR3 runs to 12 residues. The CDR3 DNA reads TGCAGCGCGTCGGGGGGGCAAGAGACCCAGTACTTC. It codes for CSASGGQETQYF. Looking up the rest from reference TRBV29-1 and TRBJ2-5 gives the full variable domain: SAVISQKPSRDICQRGTSLTIQCQVDSQVTMMFWYRQQPGQSLTLIATANQGSEATYESGFVIDKFPISRPNLTFSTLTVSNMSPEDSSIYLCSASGGQETQYFGPGTRLLVL.

The chain carries TRBV27 and TRBJ1-3, with D perhaps TRBD1 (6 bases). V gave up 6 bases and J gave up 4 bases, with 16 bases separating them. The germline CDR1 and CDR2 sequences are MNHEY and SMNVEV (reference sequence). The CDR3 spans 15 residues. The CDR3 sequence is CASSPGVGGGNTIYF. The CDR3 DNA follows: TGTGCCAGCAGCCCAGGGGTTGGGGGCGGAAACACCATATATTTT.

The CDR3 DNA reads as TGTGCCAGCAGCGTAAGGACAGGGATGAACACTGAAGCTTTCTTT. Translating gives CASSVRTGMNTEAFF. The chain links TRBV9 to TRBJ1-1; 8 nucleotides match TRBD1. This CDR3 is 15 amino acids long. Trimming took 1 base from V and 0 from J; bases not matched to a gene: 2. Looked up from germline, CDR1 is SGDLS and CDR2 is YYNGEE.

In its sample, this clone was seen a few times. The rearrangement joins TRBV6-1 to TRBJ1-5; D gene unclear. Trimming left V 5 bases short and J 5 bases short, with 7 bases between. This CDR3 comprises 12 residues. Per germline, CDR1 MNHNS and CDR2 SASEGT. The CDR3 spells CASSFGHQPQHF. CDR3 DNA: TGTGCCAGCAGTTTCGGTCATCAGCCCCAGCATTTT.

The V call is TRBV15, the J call TRBJ2-7, with D possibly matching TRBD2 (6 bases). The CDR3 runs to 16 residues. Germline V gene lookup returns CDR1 LNHNV and CDR2 YYDKDF (reference sequence). Trimming removed 0 bases at V and 2 bases at J, with 14 bases between. In DNA form, the CDR3 reads TGTGCCACCAGCAGAGAGGGGGGTAATACGACCTACGAGCAGTACTTC. Translating gives CATSREGGNTTYEQYF.

The chain uses TRBV5-1 and TRBJ2-7, with 11 nucleotides matching TRBD2. CDR3 length: 15 residues. V gave up 0 bases and J gave up 3 bases; unmatched junction bases: 2. Per the germline V gene, CDR1 is SGHRS and CDR2 is YFSETQ. The CDR3 reads CASSLAGTSGYEQYF. In DNA, the CDR3 is TGCGCCAGCAGCTTGGCGGGGACTAGCGGCTACGAGCAGTACTTC.

The chain carries TRBV9 and TRBJ2-2; no clear D. V dropped 4 bases and J dropped 1 base, with 8 bases sitting between them. The CDR3 spans 14 residues. Germline V gene lookup returns CDR1 SGDLS and CDR2 YYNGEE. Here the CDR3 reads CASSISRNTGELFF. CDR3 DNA sequence: TGTGCCAGCAGCATATCCAGGAACACCGGGGAGCTGTTTTTT.

The V call is TRBV4-1, the J call TRBJ1-4, with D perhaps TRBD1 (5 bases). CDR1 is MGHRA and CDR2 is YSYEKL in the germline V gene. With 1 base removed from V and 12 bases from J, the gap between germline ends came to 27 bases. CDR3 length: 18 residues. The chain's CDR3 is CASSQGKEFLDHLGELFF. For the CDR3, the DNA is TGCGCCAGCAGCCAAGGCAAGGAATTCTTGGACCACTTAGGGGAACTGTTTTTT.

The DNA of the CDR3 is TGCGCCAGCAGTTATACAGGGGGCAGGAATGAAAAACTGTTTTTT. Translation gives CASSYTGGRNEKLFF. The genes are TRBV5-1 and TRBJ1-4; 9 bases fit TRBD1. Per germline, CDR1 SGHRS and CDR2 YFSETQ. This CDR3 is built from 15 residues. The V gene end was trimmed by 5 bases and the J gene end by 5 bases; junction bases not matched to a gene: 7.

The chain couples TRBV13 to TRBJ2-6, with D uncertain. This CDR3 has 19 amino acids. Germline V gives CDR1 PRHDT, CDR2 FYEKMQ (reference sequence). Trimming took off 4 bases at V and 1 base at J, with 20 bases between the two ends. CDR3 coding DNA: TGTGCCAGCAGCTCCGCGTTATTGAGTGGGCTTTCTGGGGCCAACGTCCTGACTTTC. Translating gives CASSSALLSGLSGANVLTF.

The DNA for the CDR3 is TGTGCCAGCAGTGAAATTAGGAACACCGGGGAGCTGTTTTTT. The encoded protein is CASSEIRNTGELFF. This sequence joins TRBV6-1 and TRBJ2-2; D uncertain. Germline loops: CDR1 MNHNS, CDR2 SASEGT. V was trimmed by 2 bases and J by 1 base, leaving 5 bases between them. The CDR3 runs to 14 residues.

This chain uses TRBV5-1 with TRBJ2-1; 11 nucleotides match TRBD2. The trim removed 4 bases at V and 4 bases at J, leaving 13 bases unmatched. CDR3 size: 18 residues. Germline V CDR1 and CDR2: SGHRS, YFSETQ. CDR3 nucleotide sequence: TGCGCCAGCAGCGAGGAGGGACTAGCGGTTTCCCTTTACAATGAGCAGTTCTTC. Residues: CASSEEGLAVSLYNEQFF.

This clone has only one observation. The rearrangement uses TRBV5-1 and TRBJ2-5; maybe TRBD2 (6 bases). The length of the CDR3 is 11 residues. Deletions cut 7 bases from V and 5 bases from J, with 9 bases between. Germline V gene sequence: CDR1 SGHRS, CDR2 YFSETQ. The CDR3 is CASREIETQYF. CDR3 nucleotide sequence: TGCGCCAGCCGGGAGATCGAGACCCAGTACTTC.

The V gene is TRBV5-1, the J gene TRBJ2-7, with 9 bases lining up with TRBD2. V dropped 1 base and J dropped 1; count of bases not matched to a gene: 12. Per the germline V gene, CDR1 is SGHRS and CDR2 is YFSETQ. This CDR3 is 18 amino acids long. The CDR3 region is CASSLTVDRAGGSYEQYF. The CDR3 nucleotides read TGCGCCAGCAGCTTGACGGTCGATCGGGCGGGAGGGTCCTACGAGCAGTACTTC.

V and J are TRBV29-1 and TRBJ2-1; D is perhaps TRBD2 (7 bases). V lost 7 bases and J 2 bases, leaving 18 bases between the germline ends. The CDR3 covers 15 residues. Looked up from germline, CDR1 is SQVTM and CDR2 is ANQGSEA. The CDR3 DNA reads TGCAGCGACAACCTAGCGGACAGACCCTACAATGAGCAGTTCTTC. Protein product: CSDNLADRPYNEQFF.

The J gene is TRBJ1-1, the V gene TRBV29-1; 8 nucleotides line up with TRBD1. Germline loops: CDR1 SQVTM, CDR2 ANQGSEA. The CDR3 loop spans 14 amino acids. Trimming at V came to 0 bases and at J to 6 bases, leaving 6 bases not matched to a gene. The CDR3 here is CSVEEGRGQAEAFF. CDR3 DNA sequence: TGCAGCGTTGAAGAGGGCAGGGGGCAGGCTGAAGCTTTCTTT.

V usage is TRBV30 and J usage is TRBJ1-1; a possible D gene is TRBD1 (6 bases). CDR1 and CDR2 from the germline V gene are GTSNPN and SVGIG (reference sequence). The CDR3 is 13 residues long. The ends were cut back, 3 bases at V and 1 base at J, with 9 bases in the middle. The chain's CDR3 is CAWSPQGNTEAFF. CDR3 nucleotides: TGTGCCTGGAGCCCACAGGGGAACACTGAAGCTTTCTTT.

V and J are TRBV7-9 and TRBJ1-1; possible D gene TRBD1, 5 bases. The CDR3 has 14 residues. Deletions cut 5 bases from V and 3 bases from J, with 13 bases between. Germline V CDR1 and CDR2: SEHNR, FQNEAQ (reference sequence). CDR3 nucleotides: TGTGCCAGCAGCCGAGACAGTTCATACACTGAAGCTTTCTTT. Its translation is CASSRDSSYTEAFF.

The chain has TRBV27 and TRBJ2-7; TRBD2 aligns across 8 bases. J gave up 0 bases and V 3 bases, and 4 bases lay outside the gene matches. This CDR3 comprises 15 residues. CDR1 is MNHEY, CDR2 SMNVEV, per germline (reference sequence). The CDR3 coding sequence is TGTGCCAGCAGTTTCGGGAGGGGTAGCTCCTACGAGCAGTACTTC. Amino acids: CASSFGRGSSYEQYF.

The rearrangement joins TRBV5-1 to TRBJ1-2; D remains ambiguous. The CDR3 consists of 13 residues. Per the germline V gene, CDR1 is SGHRS and CDR2 is YFSETQ. Trimming took off 6 bases at V and 4 bases at J, with 13 bases between the two ends. The CDR3, as DNA: TGCGCCAGCACCATCCGGGTGGGCTATGGCTACACCTTC. Its translation is CASTIRVGYGYTF.

With regard to this clone: At the DNA level, this CDR3 is encoded by other sequences in the same sample as well. J is TRBJ2-2 and V is TRBV27; the match to TRBD1 covers 8 bases. Germline values: CDR1 MNHEY, CDR2 SMNVEV (reference sequence). Unmatched junction bases numbered 3, after V lost 1 base and J lost 2 bases. The CDR3 loop spans 16 amino acids. CDR3 protein: CASSLLAGGNTGELFF. The CDR3, as DNA: TGTGCCAGCAGTTTATTGGCAGGGGGCAACACCGGGGAGCTGTTTTTT.